Presented here are 28 T cell receptor beta chains from one specimen sequenced in a study of beta chain features in type 1 diabetes. What was sequenced were expressed TCRB transcripts, since all of the isolated RNA had been reverse transcribed. The repertoire was sequenced with immunoSEQ multiplex PCR; TCRdb's copy has only in-frame clones and lacks some. The data hold some 410,000 clones, with about an eighth observed a single time. The sample taken for sequencing was naive CD4+ T cells from blood. The receptors derive from a young woman in good health.

A few counts support this clone. The chain combines TRBV7-2 with TRBJ2-2; the D is unclear. Germline CDR1 SGHTA, CDR2 FQGNSA. The CDR3 spans 14 residues. The V end lost 3 bases, the J end lost 4 bases, and 9 bases lay between the germline ends. The CDR3 here is CASSFPGGTGELFF. The CDR3 coding sequence is TGTGCCAGCAGCTTCCCGGGTGGCACCGGGGAGCTGTTTTTT.

V is TRBV7-2 and J is TRBJ1-2; TRBD1 might be the D (6 bases). With 5 bases removed from V and 4 bases from J, the gap between germline ends came to 11 bases. In germline, CDR1 is SGHTA, CDR2 FQGNSA. The CDR3 spans 13 residues. DNA of the CDR3: TGTGCCAGCAGCGCACAGGGCAGCTATGGCTACACCTTC. This sequence encodes CASSAQGSYGYTF.

The DNA of the CDR3 is TGTGCCAGCAGTCCCACAGGGCTAGGGAATTACGAGCAGTACTTC. Protein sequence: CASSPTGLGNYEQYF. The genes are TRBV2 and TRBJ2-7, with a possible D match to TRBD1 (6 bases). Per germline, CDR1 SNHLY and CDR2 FYNNEI. This CDR3 has 15 residues. The V end lost 5 bases, the J end lost 4 bases, and 18 bases lay between the germline ends.

This clone was found a few times. The chain joins TRBV29-1 to TRBJ2-1, with D possibly matching TRBD1 (6 bases). The CDR3 is 14 amino acids. Germline CDR1 reads SQVTM; CDR2 reads ANQGSEA. The V end was cut by 6 bases, the J end by 4 bases, with 16 bases between. The CDR3 sequence: CSVGAGTTYNEQFF. CDR3 DNA: TGCAGCGTGGGCGCCGGGACAACATACAATGAGCAGTTCTTC.

The chain is built from TRBV18 and TRBJ2-1; 11 positions agree with TRBD2. This CDR3 is built from 15 residues. The V segment lost 6 bases and the J segment 8 bases; nucleotides outside the gene matches: 9. Germline lookup yields CDR1 KGHSH and CDR2 LQKENI. The CDR3 sequence: CASSRGLAGGDEQFF. CDR3 nucleotides: TGTGCCAGCTCCCGTGGGCTAGCGGGAGGAGATGAGCAGTTCTTC.

The chain is built from TRBV5-6 and TRBJ2-5; 7 bases are shared with TRBD2. Germline V lookup: CDR1 SGHDT, CDR2 YYEEEE. The V segment lost 1 base and the J segment 1 base; nucleotides outside the gene matches: 7. This CDR3 is built from 16 residues. CDR3 amino acids: CASSLQPTSRQETQYF. The CDR3 DNA reads as TGTGCCAGCAGCTTGCAACCGACTAGCCGCCAAGAGACCCAGTACTTC.

The V and J genes are TRBV13 and TRBJ2-7; D is perhaps TRBD2 (5 bases). V was trimmed by 6 bases and J by 6 bases, leaving 24 bases between them. Germline V gene data show CDR1 as PRHDT and CDR2 as FYEKMQ (reference sequence). CDR3 length equals 16 residues. The DNA for the CDR3 is TGTGCCAGCAGTTTCCTTCGGAAAAACGGGGATAGCGAGCAGTACTTC. This codes for CASSFLRKNGDSEQYF.

The chain employs TRBV13 and TRBJ1-2, with D tentatively TRBD1 (5 bases). CDR1 and CDR2 (germline): PRHDT, FYEKMQ (reference sequence). The CDR3 totals 13 residues. The V gene lost 2 bases and the J gene lost 7 bases, with 11 bases spanning the gap. The CDR3 loop reads CASSLKRGRGYTF. CDR3 sequence (DNA): TGTGCCAGCAGCTTAAAACGGGGACGTGGCTACACCTTC.

There are a few counts of this clone. V usage is TRBV28 and J usage is TRBJ2-1; no definite D call. This CDR3 is 15 amino acids long. The V end lost 2 bases, the J end lost 6 bases, and 14 bases lay between the germline ends. Germline-derived CDR1 and CDR2 are MDHEN and SYDVKM. CDR3 sequence: CASSLIGPEGNEQFF. The DNA of the CDR3 is TGTGCCAGCAGTTTAATCGGGCCAGAAGGCAATGAGCAGTTCTTC.

The chain combines TRBV9 with TRBJ2-7; 7 bases match TRBD1. Germline assignment: CDR1 SGDLS and CDR2 YYNGEE. After removal of 4 bases from V and 3 bases from J, the junction contained 7 bases not matched to a gene. The CDR3 runs to 14 residues. The CDR3 DNA sequence: TGTGCCAGCAGCCCTCGGACAGGCTTCTACGAGCAGTACTTC. This gives the protein CASSPRTGFYEQYF.

A word on this clone: Other DNA sequences within the sample encode an identical CDR3. The CDR3 here is CASSPDYNEQFF. The DNA for the CDR3 is TGTGCCAGCAGCCCGGACTACAATGAGCAGTTCTTC. The J gene is TRBJ2-1, the V gene TRBV5-4, with D uncertain. The germline CDR1 and CDR2 sequences are SGHNT and YYREEE (reference sequence). This CDR3 is built from 12 residues. The V and J ends lost 4 bases and 3 bases respectively, with 5 bases between them.

This clone has a handful of counts. This chain uses TRBV18 with TRBJ2-4, with a possible D match to TRBD1 (5 bases). V lost 2 bases and J 1 base, leaving 18 bases between the germline ends. The germline gives CDR1 KGHSH, CDR2 LQKENI. The CDR3 length is 18 residues. CDR3 in amino acids: CASSPYSDRNVAKNIQYF. The CDR3 nucleotides are TGTGCCAGCTCACCATACTCAGACAGAAATGTGGCCAAAAACATTCAGTACTTC.

The chain couples TRBV12-5 to TRBJ2-5, with 7 nucleotides matching TRBD1. Germline assignment: CDR1 LGHNT and CDR2 FRNRAP. The CDR3 consists of 15 residues. J lost 5 bases, V lost 6 bases, and 12 bases had no gene match. The chain's CDR3 is CASGNPVTGTETQYF. The CDR3 DNA is TGTGCTAGTGGAAACCCGGTGACAGGGACGGAGACCCAGTACTTC.

This clone has a handful of counts. The chain has TRBV29-1 and TRBJ2-1, with no clear D. The germline V gene encodes CDR1 SQVTM and CDR2 ANQGSEA. CDR3 length: 10 residues. V was clipped by 2 bases and J by 11 bases, with 7 bases between them. CDR3 sequence reads: CSVELTKQFF. The CDR3 DNA reads TGCAGCGTTGAATTGACAAAGCAGTTCTTC.

This clone was counted between two and nine times. This sequence joins TRBV7-6 and TRBJ2-3, with D uncertain. V shed 1 base and J shed 7 bases, with 9 bases lying between them. The CDR3 extends over 13 amino acids. Per the germline V gene, CDR1 is SGHVS and CDR2 is FNYEAQ. The CDR3 sequence is CASSLDRVYTQYF. In DNA, the CDR3 is TGTGCCAGCAGCTTAGATAGGGTATATACGCAGTATTTT.

The CDR3: CASSLVGTGRGNIQYF. The CDR3 nucleotides are TGTGCCAGCAGCTTAGTTGGGACAGGGAGGGGAAACATTCAGTACTTC. The rearrangement links TRBV7-2 to TRBJ2-4; TRBD1 agrees at 9 bases. The ends lost 1 base at V and 6 bases at J; junction bases unmatched: 7. CDR1 and CDR2 (germline): SGHTA, FQGNSA. The CDR3 contains 16 residues.

This chain connects TRBV20-1 to TRBJ1-4; D gene uncertain. Trimming left V 7 bases short and J 7 bases short, with 10 bases between. The CDR3 length is 11 residues. In germline, CDR1 is DFQATT, CDR2 SNEGSKA (reference sequence). The DNA of the CDR3 is TGCAGTGTAGGGCGAGTTGAAAAACTGTTTTTT. It translates to CSVGRVEKLFF.

This clone was seen only a few times. The chain carries TRBV5-1 and TRBJ2-5, with D possibly matching TRBD2 (5 bases). Trimming pared 3 bases from V and 4 bases from J, leaving 16 bases between. This CDR3 has 15 amino acids. Per germline, CDR1 SGHRS and CDR2 YFSETQ. CDR3 sequence reads: CASSSVRGMRETQYF. Here the CDR3 DNA reads TGCGCCAGCAGCTCGGTCCGGGGAATGAGAGAGACCCAGTACTTC.

In nucleotides, the CDR3 is TGTGCCAGCAGCGTAGAGGTGTTAGGCACAGATACGCAGTATTTT. It yields the protein CASSVEVLGTDTQYF. The chain is built from TRBV9 and TRBJ2-3; D gene ambiguous. Germline loops: CDR1 SGDLS, CDR2 YYNGEE. This CDR3 region has 15 residues. Trimming left V 0 bases short and J 1 base short, with 9 bases between.

The V gene is TRBV19, the J gene TRBJ2-1, with 7 bases identical to TRBD1. Germline loops: CDR1 LNHDA, CDR2 SQIVND (reference sequence). V lost 3 bases and J lost 2; bases outside the gene matches: 1. The CDR3 has 14 amino acids. CDR3 sequence: CASSMTGPYNEQFF. The CDR3 DNA is TGTGCCAGTAGTATGACAGGGCCCTACAATGAGCAGTTCTTC.

The J gene is TRBJ2-1, the V gene TRBV2; 9 bases match TRBD1. CDR1 SNHLY and CDR2 FYNNEI come from the germline V gene. Losses at the gene ends were 1 base for V and 5 bases for J; bases not matched to a gene: 9. The CDR3 extends over 17 amino acids. As DNA, the CDR3 is TGTGCCAGCAGTGAAGAAAGGGACAGGGCCTTTGACAATGAGCAGTTCTTC. Translation gives CASSEERDRAFDNEQFF.

The gene calls are TRBV29-1 and TRBJ2-1, with 12 bases fitting TRBD2. Germline lookup yields CDR1 SQVTM and CDR2 ANQGSEA. CDR3 length: 14 amino acids. V was clipped by 7 bases and J by 7 bases; unmatched bases: 8. CDR3 coding DNA: TGCAGCGCCGATGGGCTAGCGGGGGGGAATGAGCAGTTCTTC. This sequence encodes CSADGLAGGNEQFF.

The sample holds a few counts of this clone. The chain has TRBV2 and TRBJ2-1; 12 bases agree with TRBD2. After removal of 6 bases from V and 12 bases from J, the junction contained 9 bases not matched to a gene. This CDR3 is 14 amino acids long. Germline CDR1 and CDR2: SNHLY and FYNNEI. CDR3 amino acids: CASRPLAGGPGQFF. As DNA, the CDR3 is TGTGCCAGCAGGCCCCTAGCGGGGGGGCCAGGGCAGTTCTTC.

The chain employs TRBV7-2 and TRBJ2-3, with a tentative D call TRBD2 (5 bases). CDR1 is SGHTA, CDR2 FQGNSA, per germline. Trimming took off 5 bases at V and 1 base at J, with 16 bases between the two ends. The length of the CDR3 is 16 residues. The CDR3 region is CASSLQRISRTDTQYF. DNA of the CDR3: TGTGCCAGCAGCCTACAGCGGATCTCGCGCACAGATACGCAGTATTTT. The whole variable domain, filled in from reference TRBV7-2 and TRBJ2-3, reads GAGVSQSPSNKVTEKGKDVELRCDPISGHTALYWYRQSLGQGLEFLIYFQGNSAPDKSGLPSDRFSAERTGGSVSTLTIQRTQQEDSAVYLCASSLQRISRTDTQYFGPGTRLTVL.

This chain connects TRBV6-1 to TRBJ1-5; 7 bases are a match to TRBD1. CDR1 MNHNS and CDR2 SASEGT come from the germline V gene. CDR3 size: 15 residues. V lost 3 bases and J lost 5; bases outside the gene matches: 7. In nucleotides, the CDR3 is TGTGCCAGCAGTGATATGACAGGGAAGGATCAGCCCCAGCATTTT. Amino acid sequence: CASSDMTGKDQPQHF.

The chain recombines TRBV2 with TRBJ2-7; D uncertain. The germline V and J ends were trimmed by 6 bases and 5 bases, with 11 bases remaining between them. CDR1 and CDR2 from the germline V gene are SNHLY and FYNNEI. This CDR3 comprises 12 residues. The CDR3 sequence is CASRPHGHEQYF. CDR3 in DNA: TGTGCCAGCAGGCCCCACGGCCACGAGCAGTACTTC.

This clone was seen more than once but under ten times. The chain joins TRBV7-8 to TRBJ2-1; no definite D call. V was pared by 1 base and J by 2 bases, with 9 bases between. The CDR3 consists of 15 residues. The germline gives CDR1 SGHVS, CDR2 FQNEAQ. The CDR3 here is CASSLVSGTYNEQFF. CDR3 sequence (DNA): TGTGCCAGCAGCTTAGTAAGTGGGACCTACAATGAGCAGTTCTTC.

The genes are TRBV4-2 and TRBJ2-1, with 8 bases identical to TRBD2. From germline, CDR1 is LGHNA and CDR2 YNFKEQ. With V trimmed by 0 bases and J by 6 bases, 13 bases remained unmatched. The CDR3 consists of 18 residues. CDR3: CASSQDVVAPGGRNEQFF. CDR3 in DNA: TGTGCCAGCAGCCAAGATGTTGTGGCTCCGGGGGGGCGCAATGAGCAGTTCTTC.